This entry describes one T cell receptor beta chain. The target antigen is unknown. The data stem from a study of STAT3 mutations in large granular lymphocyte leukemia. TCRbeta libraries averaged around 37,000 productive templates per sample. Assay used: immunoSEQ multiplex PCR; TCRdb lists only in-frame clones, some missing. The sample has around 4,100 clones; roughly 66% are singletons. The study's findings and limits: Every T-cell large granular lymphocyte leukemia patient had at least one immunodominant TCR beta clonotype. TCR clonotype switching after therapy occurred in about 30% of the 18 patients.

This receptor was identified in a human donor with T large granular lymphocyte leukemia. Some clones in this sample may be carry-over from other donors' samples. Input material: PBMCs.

CDR3: CASSPPAGAINEQFF. As DNA, the CDR3 is TGTGCCAGCAGCCCCCCAGCGGGAGCCATCAATGAGCAGTTCTTC. V and J are TRBV6-6 and TRBJ2-1, with 8 bases matching TRBD2. The CDR3 contains 15 residues. The trim removed 6 bases at V and 6 bases at J, leaving 10 bases unmatched. Germline CDR1 and CDR2: MNHNY and SVGAGI (reference sequence).